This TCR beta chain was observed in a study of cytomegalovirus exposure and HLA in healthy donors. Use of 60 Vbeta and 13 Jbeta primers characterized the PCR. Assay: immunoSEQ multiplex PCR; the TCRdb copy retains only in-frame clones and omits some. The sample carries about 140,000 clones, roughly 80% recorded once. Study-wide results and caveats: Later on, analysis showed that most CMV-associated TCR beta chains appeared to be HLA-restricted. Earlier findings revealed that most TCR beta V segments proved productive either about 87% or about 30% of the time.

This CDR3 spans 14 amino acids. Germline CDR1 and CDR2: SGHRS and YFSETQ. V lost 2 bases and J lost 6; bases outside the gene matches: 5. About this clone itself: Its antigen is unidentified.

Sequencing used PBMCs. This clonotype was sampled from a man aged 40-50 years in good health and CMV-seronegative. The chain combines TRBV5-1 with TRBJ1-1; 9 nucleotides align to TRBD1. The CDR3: CASSFTGGGSEAFF. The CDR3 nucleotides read TGCGCCAGCAGCTTTACAGGGGGCGGTTCTGAAGCTTTCTTT.